The clone carrying this T cell receptor (beta chain) is medium-sized (0.01 to 0.1%) within its sample. This entry is derived from a study of regulatory T cells in long-lasting Graves disease. Building of the TCR beta libraries involved iRepertoire HTBI primers and Arm-PCR of CDR3 regions. TCRdb used MiXCR to reprocess the multiplex PCR reads, holding one entry per CDR3 protein. Seen here are around 240,000 distinct CDR3 sequences, 18% observed once, and the top ten hold around 15%. Stated time point: newly diagnosed GD, antithyroid drugs for less than 3 months. From PBMCs, RNA was extracted and then used to make the TCR library. The collection involved drawing roughly 9.1 milliliters of peripheral blood into EDTA tubes. Between the trimmed V and J ends, which lost 4 bases and 1 base, there was a span of 7 bases. The CDR3 consists of 13 residues. Germline V gene sequence: CDR1 LGHDT, CDR2 YNNKEL (reference sequence).

The same specimen was also included in a second study, on T cells in Graves' hyperthyroidism and ophthalmopathy. That paper states: Researchers found most expanded thyroid clonotypes above 0.001 in blood as well.

The source material was peripheral blood mononuclear cells (PBMCs), sampled at new diagnosis, from a patient treated with antithyroid drugs. The receptor was isolated from a woman aged 30 to 39 with Graves disease. The chain has TRBV3-1 and TRBJ1-1; D is undetermined. CDR3 DNA: TGTGCCAGCAGCCTCAGGAGGAACACTGAAGCTTTCTTT. Translating it yields CASSLRRNTEAFF. The full variable domain, completed using reference TRBV3-1 and TRBJ1-1, is DTAVSQTPKYLVTQMGNDKSIKCEQNLGHDTMYWYKQDSKKFLKIMFSYNNKELIINETVPNRFSPKSPDKAHLNLHINSLELGDSAVYFCASSLRRNTEAFFGQGTRLTVV.